Listed here are 15 T cell receptor beta chains from one sample, sequenced in a study of T cells in Graves' hyperthyroidism and ophthalmopathy. Amplification of TCR beta CDR3 regions was performed using RNA transcripts as template. HTBI primers were employed in a first-round RT-PCR of the TCR CDR3. From the multiplex PCR reads, TCRdb called clonotypes with MiXCR, one entry per CDR3 protein. The sample carries 450,000 to 700,000 distinct CDR3 sequences, around 45% recorded once. What was sequenced was peripheral blood or thyroid tissue (not recorded which). Every receptor here comes from an adult woman with Graves' disease, either hyperthyroidism or ophthalmopathy (not recorded which).

This clonotype was seen more than once but under ten times. The chain combines TRBV4-1 with TRBJ2-7; perhaps TRBD1 as D (6 bases). Germline V CDR1 and CDR2: MGHRA, YSYEKL. The CDR3 spans 21 residues. Trimming left V 2 bases short and J 0 bases short, with 29 bases between. This CDR3 is CASSQLPFIVVRGNSSYEQYF. DNA of the CDR3: TGCGCCAGCAGCCAACTACCCTTTATCGTAGTGAGGGGGAATAGCTCCTACGAGCAGTACTTC.

The sample holds many counts of this clonotype. This chain joins TRBV7-8 and TRBJ1-5, with 7 nucleotides matching TRBD1. This CDR3 contains 17 residues. The germline V gene encodes CDR1 SGHVS and CDR2 FQNEAQ. V was pared by 5 bases and J by 0 bases, with 10 bases of the junction left unmatched. This chain's CDR3 is CASSLSTGIYSNQPQHF. In DNA, the CDR3 is TGTGCCAGCAGCCTATCGACAGGGATCTATAGCAATCAGCCCCAGCATTTT.

This clonotype was seen ten or more times. The V gene is TRBV19, the J gene TRBJ2-7; maybe TRBD1 (5 bases). This CDR3 has 14 amino acids. V was shortened by 7 bases and J by 2 bases, with 15 bases between the two germline ends. The germline CDR1 and CDR2 sequences are LNHDA and SQIVND (reference sequence). The CDR3 nucleotides are TGTGCCAGTATACCAGGGTCTGGACCCTACGAGCAGTACTTC. It specifies CASIPGSGPYEQYF.

The chain joins TRBV7-6 to TRBJ2-5; TRBD2 agrees at 13 bases. J gave up 2 bases and V 1 base, and 10 bases lay outside the gene matches. This CDR3 is 19 amino acids long. Germline V CDR1 and CDR2: SGHVS, FNYEAQ. As DNA, the CDR3 is TGTGCCAGCAGCTTAGAATGGAGGGGGACTAGCGGGGCACAAGAGACCCAGTACTTC. The encoded protein is CASSLEWRGTSGAQETQYF.

There are many counts of this clonotype. The gene calls are TRBV2 and TRBJ1-1; D not resolved. Germline CDR1 reads SNHLY; CDR2 reads FYNNEI. Trimming pared 6 bases from V and 10 bases from J, leaving 15 bases between. The CDR3 spans 12 residues. The CDR3 nucleotides are TGTGCCAGCAGCCATGAAGGAAGAGGAGCTTTCTTT. Residues: CASSHEGRGAFF.

This clonotype has ten or more counts. The gene calls are TRBV11-2 and TRBJ1-2; D is undetermined. This CDR3 has 14 residues. Per the germline V gene, CDR1 is SGHAT and CDR2 is FQNNGV. V gave up 3 bases and J gave up 2 bases, with 10 bases separating them. CDR3 region: CASSLGHGNYGYTF. The CDR3 nucleotides read TGTGCCAGCAGCTTGGGTCACGGAAACTATGGCTACACCTTC.

About this clonotype itself: It is unclear where the CDR3 begins or ends on the DNA, so no DNA is shown, and the CDR3 is as TCRdb lists it. The J gene is TRBJ1-6, the V gene TRBV25-1. CDR1 is MGHDK and CDR2 is SYGVNS in the germline V gene. Ends included, the CDR3 has 14 residues. This chain's CDR3 is CACSARDPNSPLHF.

This clonotype has at least ten counts. This chain uses TRBV4-1 with TRBJ1-5; the D is unclear. Trimming took 1 base from V and 6 from J, leaving 10 bases between them. The CDR3 has 14 amino acids. Germline values: CDR1 MGHRA, CDR2 YSYEKL. CDR3 nucleotides: TGCGCCAGCAGCCAAGGACGGATGATTCAGCCCCAGCATTTT. The encoded protein is CASSQGRMIQPQHF.

This clonotype came up many times. The chain is built from TRBV19 and TRBJ2-2; no firm D call. Looked up from germline, CDR1 is LNHDA and CDR2 is SQIVND (reference sequence). The CDR3 runs 16 residues. The germline V and J ends were trimmed by 1 base and 3 bases, with 12 bases remaining between them. The DNA for the CDR3 is TGTGCCAGTAGTATAGTTCCACACCCGTACACCGGGGAGCTGTTTTTT. Its protein product is CASSIVPHPYTGELFF.

This clonotype appeared many times. The genes are TRBV12-3 or TRBV12-4 and TRBJ1-5; the D gene is possibly TRBD1 (6 bases). Trimming took off 5 bases at V and 5 bases at J, with 22 bases between the two ends. The CDR3 spans 17 residues. This CDR3 is CASSPPGTTDSDQPQHF. The CDR3 coding sequence is TGTGCCAGCAGTCCCCCCGGGACAACCGACAGCGATCAGCCCCAGCATTTT.

This clonotype has a handful of counts. J is TRBJ1-2 and V is TRBV30, with unresolved D. The germline V and J ends were trimmed by 7 bases and 8 bases, with 8 bases remaining between them. Germline lookup yields CDR1 GTSNPN and CDR2 SVGIG (reference sequence). CDR3 length equals 9 residues. The chain's CDR3 is CAFTPGYTF. CDR3 DNA sequence: TGTGCCTTCACTCCCGGCTACACCTTC.

This chain joins TRBV29-1 and TRBJ2-7; TRBD2 matches 9 bases. V shed 3 bases and J 4 bases; nucleotides not matched to a gene: 7. The CDR3 loop spans 14 amino acids. CDR1 is SQVTM, CDR2 ANQGSEA, per germline. CDR3 nucleotides: TGCAGCGTTGAGGATCCCCTAGCGGGATACGAGCAGTACTTC. Protein product: CSVEDPLAGYEQYF.

The chain uses TRBV15 and TRBJ2-5; 9 bases match TRBD1. The CDR3 consists of 14 residues. The ends lost 3 bases at V and 4 bases at J; junction bases unmatched: 3. CDR1 and CDR2 from the germline V gene are LNHNV and YYDKDF (reference sequence). The CDR3 reads CATSRDRGTETQYF. The DNA of the CDR3 is TGTGCCACCAGCAGGGACAGGGGAACAGAGACCCAGTACTTC. Filled out from reference TRBV15 and TRBJ2-5, the complete variable domain reads DAMVIQNPRYQVTQFGKPVTLSCSQTLNHNVMYWYQQKSSQAPKLLFHYYDKDFNNEADTPDNFQSRRPNTSFCFLDIRSPGLGDTAMYLCATSRDRGTETQYFGPGTRLLVL.

The chain combines TRBV9 with TRBJ2-3; D may be TRBD2 (6 bases). The CDR3 has 16 amino acids. Trimming removed 4 bases from V and 0 bases from J, with 15 bases in between. CDR1 is SGDLS and CDR2 is YYNGEE in the germline V gene. Here the CDR3 reads CASSSGGSASTDTQYF. CDR3 bases: TGTGCCAGCAGCTCCGGGGGTTCGGCTAGCACAGATACGCAGTATTTT.

In regard to this clonotype: No DNA is shown, since the ends of the CDR3 on it are uncertain; the CDR3 is the one TCRdb lists. V usage is TRBV7-9 and J usage is TRBJ2-5; the listed D gene, TRBD1, was not tested against the DNA. The length of the CDR3 is 15 amino acids, counting both ends. Germline lookup yields CDR1 SEHNR and CDR2 FQNEAQ (reference sequence). The CDR3: CASSVGQGIQETQHF.